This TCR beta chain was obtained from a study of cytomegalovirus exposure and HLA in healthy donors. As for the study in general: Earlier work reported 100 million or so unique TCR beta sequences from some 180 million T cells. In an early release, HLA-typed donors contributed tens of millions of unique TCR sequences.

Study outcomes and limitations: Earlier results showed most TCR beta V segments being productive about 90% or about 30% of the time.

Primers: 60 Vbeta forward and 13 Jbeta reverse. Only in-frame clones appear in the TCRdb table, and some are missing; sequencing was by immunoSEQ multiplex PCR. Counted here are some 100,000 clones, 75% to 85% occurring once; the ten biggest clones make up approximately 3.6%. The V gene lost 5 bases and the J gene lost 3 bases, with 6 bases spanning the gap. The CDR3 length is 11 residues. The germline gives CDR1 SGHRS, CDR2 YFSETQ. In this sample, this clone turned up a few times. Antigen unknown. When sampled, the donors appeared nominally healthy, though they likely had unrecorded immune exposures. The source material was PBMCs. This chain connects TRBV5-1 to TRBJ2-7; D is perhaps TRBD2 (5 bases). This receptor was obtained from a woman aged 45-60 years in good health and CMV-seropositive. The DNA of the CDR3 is TGCGCCAGCAGGGACTTCTACGAGCAGTACTTC. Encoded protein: CASRDFYEQYF.